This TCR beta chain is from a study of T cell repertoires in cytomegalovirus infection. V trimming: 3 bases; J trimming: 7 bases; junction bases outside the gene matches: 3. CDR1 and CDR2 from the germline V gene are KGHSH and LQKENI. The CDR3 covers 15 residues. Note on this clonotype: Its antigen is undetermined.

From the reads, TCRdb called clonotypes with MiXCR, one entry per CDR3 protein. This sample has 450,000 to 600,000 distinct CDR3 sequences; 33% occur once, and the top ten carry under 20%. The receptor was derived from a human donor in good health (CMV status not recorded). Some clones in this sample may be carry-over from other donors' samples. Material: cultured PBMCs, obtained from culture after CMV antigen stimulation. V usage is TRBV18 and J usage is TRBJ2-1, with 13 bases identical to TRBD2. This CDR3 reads CASSPTSGRMNEQFF. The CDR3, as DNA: TGTGCCAGCTCACCGACTAGCGGGAGGATGAATGAGCAGTTCTTC.